This T cell receptor (beta chain) was identified during a study of CD8 T cells in ankylosing spondylitis. This clonotype was seen a handful of times. Its target is not known. Each TCR beta library was made by quantitative 5'-RACE that incorporated molecular barcodes. TCRdb called the 5' RACE reads again in MiXCR, with one record for every CDR3 protein. Of 800,000 to 900,000 distinct CDR3 sequences in the sample, about 12% are singletons; the top ten hold 0.51%. Germline V gives CDR1 DFQATT, CDR2 SNEGSKA (reference sequence). Losses at the gene ends were 4 bases for V and 2 bases for J; bases not matched to a gene: 11. The CDR3 loop spans 16 amino acids. General study results and limits: Researchers report that disease-linked clones proved CD8+ and relatively rare in peripheral blood. Reportedly, disease-linked clones are significantly enriched in ankylosing spondylitis patients' matched synovial fluid. A number of the motif variants had already been described in reactive arthritis synovial fluid and blood. In ankylosing spondylitis blood, a motif of roughly eight highly homologous TCR beta variants appeared characteristic.

The chain combines TRBV20-1 with TRBJ2-7, with 10 bases lining up with TRBD1. The sample taken for sequencing was blood, either unsorted or a sorted T cell fraction (not recorded which). The clonotype originates from a male donor with ankylosing spondylitis. CDR3 coding DNA: TGCAGTGCTATCCTATTGACAGGGGGCCTGCCCTACGAGCAGTACTTC. Translated: CSAILLTGGLPYEQYF.